One sample yielded the 26 T cell receptor beta chains listed below, sequenced in a study of blood T cell repertoires in COVID-19. Repertoires were generated with immunoSEQ multiplex PCR, while TCRdb's copy carries only in-frame clones and drops some. The repertoire consists of fewer than 200,000 clones, with 81% occurring once and the leading ten covering more than 9.5%. Sequencing was performed on peripheral blood. All receptors derive from a woman aged 40 to 55 with COVID-19, enrolled during active disease.

The rearrangement links TRBV9 to TRBJ2-1, with 7 bases matching TRBD2. The junction had 9 bases not matched to a gene; V was cut back by 0 bases and J by 9 bases. This CDR3 is built from 15 residues. CDR1 and CDR2 from the germline V gene are SGDLS and YYNGEE. CDR3 protein: CASSVGAYSGLEQFF. CDR3 nucleotides: TGTGCCAGCAGCGTAGGGGCCTATAGCGGGCTTGAGCAGTTCTTC.

The chain uses TRBV14 and TRBJ1-1, with D unresolved. V dropped 1 base and J dropped 3 bases, with 6 bases sitting between them. The length of the CDR3 is 13 residues. CDR1 SGHDN and CDR2 FVKESK come from the germline V gene. The CDR3, as DNA: TGTGCCAGCAGCCAAGGTAGTTACACTGAAGCTTTCTTT. It codes for CASSQGSYTEAFF.

The chain combines TRBV4-1 with TRBJ2-2; a possible D gene is TRBD2 (7 bases). CDR3 length equals 20 residues. V lost 1 base, J lost 6 bases, and 27 bases lay in between. Germline V gene lookup returns CDR1 MGHRA and CDR2 YSYEKL. DNA of the CDR3: TGCGCCAGCAGCCAAGGGGTTGCGGGGGCTTTTCGTGGCCAGCCCGGGGAGCTGTTTTTT. It specifies CASSQGVAGAFRGQPGELFF.

The chain combines TRBV5-4 with TRBJ2-2; 7 bases agree with TRBD2. The CDR3 totals 15 residues. CDR1 is SGHNT and CDR2 is YYREEE in the germline V gene (reference sequence). With 4 bases clipped from V and 6 bases from J, the junction kept 9 bases outside the gene matches. DNA for the CDR3: TGTGCCAGCAGCCAGAAGCGGGATCCAGCCGGGGAGCTGTTTTTT. It codes for CASSQKRDPAGELFF. Combining the CDR3 with reference TRBV5-4 and TRBJ2-2 gives the whole variable domain ETGVTQSPTHLIKTRGQQVTLRCSSQSGHNTVSWYQQALGQGPQFIFQYYREEENGRGNFPPRFSGLQFPNYSSELNVNALELDDSALYLCASSQKRDPAGELFFGEGSRLTVL.

The chain uses TRBV6-1 and TRBJ2-2; possible D gene TRBD1, 5 bases. CDR3 length: 15 amino acids. Germline loops: CDR1 MNHNS, CDR2 SASEGT. Trimming took 1 base from V and 4 from J, leaving 10 bases between them. The CDR3 DNA reads TGTGCCAGCAGTGAAGAAGTTCAGGGCACCGGGGAGCTGTTTTTT. Its protein is CASSEEVQGTGELFF.

The genes are TRBV7-9 and TRBJ2-2; a weak D match, TRBD2 (6 bases). This CDR3 is 19 amino acids long. Germline assignment: CDR1 SEHNR and CDR2 FQNEAQ (reference sequence). Trimming cost V 5 bases and J 1 base, with 23 bases left between them. In nucleotides, the CDR3 is TGTGCCAGCAGCCCACTCTTGTTCTCCGGCGGGAAGAACACCGGGGAGCTGTTTTTT. Translation: CASSPLLFSGGKNTGELFF.

The rearrangement joins TRBV5-1 to TRBJ2-6; no reliable D call. V lost 3 bases to trimming and J lost 0 bases, with 7 bases between them. This CDR3 has 15 residues. Per germline, CDR1 SGHRS and CDR2 YFSETQ. CDR3 nucleotide sequence: TGCGCCAGCAGCTACGGTAGCTCTGGGGCCAACGTCCTGACTTTC. As protein: CASSYGSSGANVLTF.

The rearrangement uses TRBV7-2 and TRBJ2-1, with 9 bases matching TRBD2. The junction had 8 bases not matched to a gene; V was cut back by 0 bases and J by 8 bases. Germline lookup yields CDR1 SGHTA and CDR2 FQGNSA. The CDR3 sequence is 16 residues long. Here the CDR3 reads CASSLAAGTSNHEQFF. The CDR3 DNA reads as TGTGCCAGCAGCTTAGCCGCCGGGACTAGCAACCATGAGCAGTTCTTC.

Here the CDR3 reads CSGRRGYEQYF. The CDR3 DNA is TGCAGCGGGAGGAGGGGTTACGAGCAGTACTTC. The chain couples TRBV29-1 to TRBJ2-7, with D possibly being TRBD2 (6 bases). The CDR3 extends over 11 amino acids. Looked up from germline, CDR1 is SQVTM and CDR2 is ANQGSEA. Trimming removed 7 bases from V and 4 bases from J, with 11 bases in between.

This rearrangement joins TRBV15 to TRBJ2-5; 9 positions match TRBD2. The CDR3 is made up of 17 amino acids. Germline trimming cut 4 bases from V and 4 bases from J; bases unmatched to any gene: 13. Germline CDR1 reads LNHNV; CDR2 reads YYDKDF (reference sequence). The DNA of the CDR3 is TGTGCCACCAGCACCCCACGAGCGGGAGGAGGAGGAGAGACCCAGTACTTC. It yields the protein CATSTPRAGGGGETQYF.

V and J are TRBV5-4 and TRBJ2-1, with TRBD2 identical over 11 bases. V shed 5 bases, J shed 0 bases, and the junction held 7 bases outside the gene matches. The CDR3 loop spans 17 amino acids. CDR1 SGHNT and CDR2 YYREEE come from the germline V gene (reference sequence). The CDR3 DNA reads as TGTGCCAGCAGACCGGGACTAGCGGCAAGCTCCTACAATGAGCAGTTCTTC. This gives the protein CASRPGLAASSYNEQFF.

This clone was recorded only once. This rearrangement joins TRBV27 to TRBJ1-1; 12 bases fit TRBD1. This CDR3 spans 15 amino acids. The V segment lost 2 bases and the J segment 10 bases; nucleotides outside the gene matches: 8. Germline V gene sequence: CDR1 MNHEY, CDR2 SMNVEV (reference sequence). The CDR3 DNA follows: TGTGCCAGCAGTTTAGTTAGGGGGGACAGGGGGCGAGCTTTCTTT. Protein sequence: CASSLVRGDRGRAFF.

This clone appeared a few times. The chain combines TRBV4-1 with TRBJ1-2; TRBD1 matches 8 bases. Germline loops: CDR1 MGHRA, CDR2 YSYEKL. The CDR3 is 17 residues long. The V and J ends lost 3 bases and 3 bases, in that order; junction bases with no gene match: 12. This chain's CDR3 is CASSQTATGALDYGYTF. CDR3 nucleotides: TGCGCCAGCAGCCAGACCGCGACAGGGGCTCTTGACTATGGCTACACCTTC.

The rearrangement uses TRBV6-5 and TRBJ1-3; a weak D match, TRBD1 (6 bases). Trimming took 5 bases from V and 3 from J, leaving 11 bases between them. The CDR3 extends over 14 amino acids. Germline V gene sequence: CDR1 MNHEY, CDR2 SVGAGI. The CDR3 DNA is TGTGCCAGCAGTAAACTGGACAGTGGAAACACCATATATTTT. Translation gives CASSKLDSGNTIYF.

This chain links TRBV9 with TRBJ1-2; TRBD1 aligns across 7 bases. The germline gives CDR1 SGDLS, CDR2 YYNGEE. V lost 3 bases to trimming and J lost 4 bases; unmatched junction nucleotides: 6. This CDR3 region has 14 residues. CDR3 sequence reads: CASSADRASYGYTF. In DNA form, the CDR3 reads TGTGCCAGCAGCGCAGACAGGGCCAGCTATGGCTACACCTTC.

Written as DNA, the CDR3 is TGTGCCAGCAGCCGACTAGCGGGCACAGATACGCAGTATTTT. The encoded protein is CASSRLAGTDTQYF. The J gene is TRBJ2-3, the V gene TRBV11-2; 9 bases align to TRBD2. Germline assignment: CDR1 SGHAT and CDR2 FQNNGV. The CDR3 totals 14 residues. The ends lost 5 bases at V and 1 base at J; junction bases unmatched: 1.

This rearrangement joins TRBV4-1 to TRBJ1-1; a weak D match, TRBD1 (6 bases). V lost 1 base to trimming and J lost 7 bases, with 13 bases between them. CDR3 size: 14 residues. From germline, CDR1 is MGHRA and CDR2 YSYEKL. The CDR3 DNA reads TGCGCCAGCAGCCAAGTGGCAGGGGCTGATGAAGCTTTCTTT. It yields the protein CASSQVAGADEAFF.

In its sample, this clone was seen once. The chain employs TRBV11-2 and TRBJ1-1, with unresolved D. The CDR3 covers 15 residues. Germline V gene data show CDR1 as SGHAT and CDR2 as FQNNGV. Trimming cost V 7 bases and J 7 bases, with 22 bases left between them. This CDR3 is CASTGAKFGRVEAFF. CDR3 in DNA: TGTGCCAGCACGGGCGCGAAATTCGGGAGGGTTGAAGCTTTCTTT.

The chain joins TRBV6-6 to TRBJ2-3, with TRBD2 identical over 13 bases. V lost 6 bases, J lost 3 bases, and 12 bases stayed unmatched. The CDR3 spans 18 residues. CDR1 and CDR2 (germline): MNHNY, SVGAGI (reference sequence). This chain's CDR3 is CASRRAQGGLAGTDTQYF. CDR3 sequence (DNA): TGTGCCAGCAGGCGAGCACAGGGGGGACTAGCGGGGACAGATACGCAGTATTTT.

The J gene is TRBJ2-6, the V gene TRBV28; 11 bases are shared with TRBD1. With 6 bases clipped from V and 0 bases from J, the junction kept 10 bases outside the gene matches. This CDR3 has 19 amino acids. Germline CDR1 reads MDHEN; CDR2 reads SYDVKM. The CDR3 DNA sequence: TGTGCCAGCAGAACCCCTGTCGGGACAGGGGGCTCTGGGGCCAACGTCCTGACTTTC. Amino acid sequence: CASRTPVGTGGSGANVLTF.

The chain couples TRBV18 to TRBJ2-7; 7 bases align to TRBD1. Germline CDR1 is KGHSH and CDR2 is LQKENI. Trimming cost V 3 bases and J 5 bases; bases outside gene matches: 7. There are 14 residues in the CDR3. The CDR3 here is CASSPLQGYDEQYF. Here the CDR3 DNA reads TGTGCCAGCTCACCCTTACAGGGGTACGACGAGCAGTACTTC.

The chain links TRBV5-4 to TRBJ2-5, with 9 bases aligning to TRBD2. Unmatched junction bases numbered 3, after V lost 3 bases and J lost 3 bases. Looked up from germline, CDR1 is SGHNT and CDR2 is YYREEE (reference sequence). There are 14 residues in the CDR3. CDR3 protein: CASSWRGGEETQYF. DNA of the CDR3: TGTGCCAGCAGCTGGCGGGGGGGGGAAGAGACCCAGTACTTC.

The rearrangement links TRBV9 to TRBJ2-3, with 7 bases fitting TRBD1. CDR3 length equals 14 residues. CDR1 and CDR2 from the germline V gene are SGDLS and YYNGEE. Trimming removed 2 bases from V and 5 bases from J; junction bases left unmatched: 5. The CDR3 sequence is CASSVSGGLDTQYF. The CDR3 DNA reads as TGTGCCAGCAGCGTCTCAGGGGGTTTAGATACGCAGTATTTT.

The chain carries TRBV3-1 (or the pseudogene TRBV3-2) and TRBJ1-2, with no clear D. Trimming removed 0 bases from V and 6 bases from J, with 11 bases in between. The CDR3 runs 14 residues. Germline-derived CDR1 and CDR2 are LGHDT and YNNKEL (reference sequence). In DNA, the CDR3 is TGTGCCAGCAGCCAAGACCCCGGGAGTGATGGCTACACCTTC. This sequence encodes CASSQDPGSDGYTF.

The CDR3 coding sequence is TGTGCCAGCAGCTTGACAGGGACAGGGGATGAGCAGTTCTTC. It specifies CASSLTGTGDEQFF. The V call is TRBV7-3, the J call TRBJ2-1; TRBD1 aligns across 10 bases. The V gene end was trimmed by 3 bases and the J gene end by 8 bases; junction bases not matched to a gene: 4. The germline CDR1 and CDR2 sequences are SGHTA and FQGTGA. The CDR3 sequence is 14 residues long.

The chain couples TRBV27 to TRBJ2-7; D possibly corresponds to TRBD2 (6 bases). Germline V lookup: CDR1 MNHEY, CDR2 SMNVEV (reference sequence). V lost 4 bases and J 2 bases, leaving 18 bases between the germline ends. This CDR3 comprises 16 residues. In nucleotides, the CDR3 is TGTGCCAGCAGTTACAAGACCGGGACTGGAACCTACGAGCAGTACTTC. Protein sequence: CASSYKTGTGTYEQYF.